Listed below are T cell receptor beta chains from one sample, sequenced in a study of T cell repertoires in cytomegalovirus infection. For these receptors, no antigen is known. One entry per CDR3 protein results from TCRdb running MiXCR on the reads. The sample has more than 50,000 distinct CDR3 sequences; around 33% are singletons. Input material: PBMCs, sequenced either directly or after in vitro stimulation (not recorded which). The receptors here all came from a human donor in good health (CMV status not recorded). Some clones in this sample may be carry-over from other donors' samples. Each CDR3 is given with its conserved first and last residue. A D gene is named only where the DNA matches it firmly. Clone size appears in some rows only: once, few, many, or a class for an expanded clone.

V gene: TRBV6-1
D gene: -
clone size: few
J gene: TRBJ2-2
CDR3 DNA: TGTGCCAGCAGTGCCGGGGGATCCGGGGAGCTGTTTTTT
CDR3 protein: CASSAGGSGELFF

V gene: TRBV5-4
D gene: -
clone size: many
J gene: TRBJ1-1
CDR3 DNA: TGTGCCAGCACACCATTCGGGGCAGGGAGCACTGAAGCTTTCTTT
CDR3 protein: CASTPFGAGSTEAFF

V gene: TRBV12-3/TRBV12-4
D gene: -
clone size: -
J gene: TRBJ2-3
CDR3 DNA: TGTGCCAGCAGTGTTGTAGATACGCAGTATTTT
CDR3 protein: CASSVVDTQYF

V gene: TRBV4-2
D gene: -
clone size: -
J gene: TRBJ2-7
CDR3 DNA: TGTGCCAGCAGCCAAGAAGAGCCGAGCGGTTGGGACACCCCCATATACGAGCAGTACTTC
CDR3 protein: CASSQEEPSGWDTPIYEQYF

V gene: TRBV11-2
D gene: TRBD1
clone size: -
J gene: TRBJ1-4
CDR3 DNA: TGTGCCAGCAGCCAATGGACAGGGTTAAATGAAAAACTGTTTTTT
CDR3 protein: CASSQWTGLNEKLFF

V gene: TRBV6-5
D gene: -
clone size: few
J gene: TRBJ2-7
CDR3 DNA: TGTGCCAGCAGTCGCCGCAACGAGCAGTACTTC
CDR3 protein: CASSRRNEQYF

V gene: TRBV12-3/TRBV12-4
D gene: TRBD1
clone size: -
J gene: TRBJ2-4
CDR3 DNA: TGTGCCAGCGGGACAGAGAAAAACATTCAGTACTTC
CDR3 protein: CASGTEKNIQYF

V gene: TRBV5-6
D gene: -
clone size: many
J gene: TRBJ2-1
CDR3 DNA: TGTGCCAGCGTAAACTTCTACAATGAGCAGTTCTTC
CDR3 protein: CASVNFYNEQFF

V gene: TRBV19
D gene: -
clone size: few
J gene: TRBJ1-1
CDR3 DNA: TGTGCCAGTAGTATAGGCCGCCGGGGAATGAACACTGAAGCTTTCTTT
CDR3 protein: CASSIGRRGMNTEAFF

V gene: TRBV15
D gene: TRBD2
clone size: -
J gene: TRBJ2-3
CDR3 DNA: TGTGCCACCAGCAGAAAAAGCGGGGGGGCCGCAGATACGCAGTATTTT
CDR3 protein: CATSRKSGGAADTQYF

V gene: TRBV20-1
D gene: TRBD1
clone size: few
J gene: TRBJ2-2
CDR3 DNA: TGCAGTGCTAGAGATCAGGGGACAGACGTCGGGGAGCTGTTTTTT
CDR3 protein: CSARDQGTDVGELFF

V gene: TRBV7-6
D gene: -
clone size: -
J gene: TRBJ2-1
CDR3 DNA: TGTGCCAGCAGCTTAGCTAGCAGTGAGCAGTTCTTC
CDR3 protein: CASSLASSEQFF

V gene: TRBV5-1
D gene: TRBD1
clone size: -
J gene: TRBJ1-2
CDR3 DNA: TGCGCCAGCACCGACACAGGGGGCAGTCAGGGCTACACCTTC
CDR3 protein: CASTDTGGSQGYTF

V gene: TRBV5-1
D gene: -
clone size: -
J gene: TRBJ1-1
CDR3 DNA: TGCGCCAGCAGCTTTACAGGTCCCACTGAAGCTTTCTTT
CDR3 protein: CASSFTGPTEAFF

V gene: TRBV11-2
D gene: TRBD1
clone size: few
J gene: TRBJ2-7
CDR3 DNA: TGTGCCAGCAGCCATTCCTCTCAGGGACAGGGGCCCCCGAGCTCCTACGAGCAGTACTTC
CDR3 protein: CASSHSSQGQGPPSSYEQYF

V gene: TRBV7-8
D gene: -
clone size: -
J gene: TRBJ1-2
CDR3 DNA: TGTGCCAGCAGCTTAGTTTCGGGGTTCGGCTACACCTTC
CDR3 protein: CASSLVSGFGYTF

V gene: TRBV6-2/TRBV6-3
D gene: -
clone size: -
J gene: TRBJ2-7
CDR3 DNA: TGTGCCAGCAGTCCCGCCGGGAGCTTGGCCTCCTACGAGCAGTACTTC
CDR3 protein: CASSPAGSLASYEQYF

V gene: TRBV6-5
D gene: -
clone size: -
J gene: TRBJ2-3
CDR3 DNA: TGTGCCAGCAGTTACCGGTGGGGCACAGATACGCAGTATTTT
CDR3 protein: CASSYRWGTDTQYF

V gene: TRBV28
D gene: TRBD2
clone size: few
J gene: TRBJ2-7
CDR3 DNA: TGTGCCAGCAGTCCCCCGGGACTAGCAGTCGAGCAGTACTTC
CDR3 protein: CASSPPGLAVEQYF

V gene: TRBV9
D gene: TRBD1
clone size: -
J gene: TRBJ1-4
CDR3 DNA: TGTGCCAGCAGCGCCGGGACAGCAACTAATGAAAAACTGTTTTTT
CDR3 protein: CASSAGTATNEKLFF

V gene: TRBV7-9
D gene: TRBD1
clone size: many
J gene: TRBJ1-5
CDR3 DNA: TGTGCCAGCAGCTTCGGGGGACAGGGGAGCTCCCAGCATTTT
CDR3 protein: CASSFGGQGSSQHF

V gene: TRBV11-2
D gene: -
clone size: -
J gene: TRBJ1-5
CDR3 DNA: TGTGCCAGCAGCCTAGTGGGCAATCAGCCCCAGCATTTT
CDR3 protein: CASSLVGNQPQHF

V gene: TRBV12-3/TRBV12-4
D gene: -
clone size: few
J gene: TRBJ1-5
CDR3 DNA: TGTGCCAGCAGTTTACCGGGCTCTCATCAGCCCCAGCATTTT
CDR3 protein: CASSLPGSHQPQHF

V gene: TRBV12-3/TRBV12-4
D gene: -
clone size: few
J gene: TRBJ2-3
CDR3 DNA: TGTGCCAGCAGTTTAGCCACCAGAGCCGCCACAGATACGCAGTATTTT
CDR3 protein: CASSLATRAATDTQYF

V gene: TRBV11-2
D gene: TRBD1
clone size: few
J gene: TRBJ1-1
CDR3 DNA: TGTGCCAGCAGCTTAAAAGGACAGGGTTTCGTCAGGAGCACTGAAGCTTTCTTT
CDR3 protein: CASSLKGQGFVRSTEAFF

V gene: TRBV11-1
D gene: -
clone size: -
J gene: TRBJ2-7
CDR3 DNA: TGTGCCAGCAGGGCCTACAGGGAAGCCTACGAGCAGTACTTC
CDR3 protein: CASRAYREAYEQYF

V gene: TRBV5-1
D gene: -
clone size: few
J gene: TRBJ1-3
CDR3 DNA: TGCGCCAGCAGCCCGGACGGGAGCTCTGGAAACACCATATATTTT
CDR3 protein: CASSPDGSSGNTIYF

V gene: TRBV5-4
D gene: -
clone size: -
J gene: TRBJ1-3
CDR3 DNA: TGTGCCAGCAGCTGGGGGACATCAGGAAACACCATATATTTT
CDR3 protein: CASSWGTSGNTIYF

V gene: TRBV7-2
D gene: -
clone size: -
J gene: TRBJ2-3
CDR3 DNA: TGTGCCAGCCGGTTAGTGGCGGATACGCAGTATTTT
CDR3 protein: CASRLVADTQYF

V gene: TRBV12-3/TRBV12-4
D gene: TRBD1
clone size: -
J gene: TRBJ1-1
CDR3 DNA: TGTGCCAGCAGCACCAGGGGGACGGGGAACACTGAAGCTTTCTTT
CDR3 protein: CASSTRGTGNTEAFF

V gene: TRBV12-3/TRBV12-4
D gene: -
clone size: -
J gene: TRBJ2-2
CDR3 DNA: TGTGCCAGCACCAAGCGGGCGGCGAACACCGGGGAGCTGTTTTTT
CDR3 protein: CASTKRAANTGELFF

V gene: TRBV19
D gene: TRBD1
clone size: -
J gene: TRBJ1-2
CDR3 DNA: TGTGCCAGTAGTGCTCCGGACAGGGGAATCAATGGCTACACCTTC
CDR3 protein: CASSAPDRGINGYTF

V gene: TRBV19
D gene: -
clone size: many
J gene: TRBJ1-5
CDR3 DNA: TGTGCCAGTAGTAGGGAAGGGTTCAATCAGCCCCAGCATTTT
CDR3 protein: CASSREGFNQPQHF

V gene: TRBV7-2
D gene: TRBD1
clone size: -
J gene: TRBJ2-7
CDR3 DNA: TGTGCCAGCAGCTTAGGGACAGGGGGAGCCTACGAGCAGTACTTC
CDR3 protein: CASSLGTGGAYEQYF

V gene: TRBV6-1
D gene: -
clone size: -
J gene: TRBJ1-6
CDR3 DNA: TGTGCCACTCACCGGGGGTACGCCGGGTCACCCCTCCACTTT
CDR3 protein: CATHRGYAGSPLHF

V gene: TRBV11-2
D gene: -
clone size: -
J gene: TRBJ2-4
CDR3 DNA: TGTGCCAGCTCACCGGGACTCGCGGCCAAAAACATTCAGTACTTC
CDR3 protein: CASSPGLAAKNIQYF

V gene: TRBV28
D gene: -
clone size: few
J gene: TRBJ1-4
CDR3 DNA: TGTGCCAGCACACAGGCGCATGAAAAACTGTTTTTT
CDR3 protein: CASTQAHEKLFF

V gene: TRBV7-8
D gene: TRBD2
clone size: many
J gene: TRBJ2-7
CDR3 DNA: TGTGCCAGCAGCTGGACTAGCGGGGGCTACGAGCAGTACTTC
CDR3 protein: CASSWTSGGYEQYF

V gene: TRBV11-2
D gene: -
clone size: few
J gene: TRBJ2-2
CDR3 DNA: TGTGCCAGCAGCTTAGGGCCAGAGTGGCTGTTTTTT
CDR3 protein: CASSLGPEWLFF

V gene: TRBV7-2
D gene: -
clone size: few
J gene: TRBJ1-3
CDR3 DNA: TGTGCCAGCAGCTTAAGGGGCGGAGGCAGCTCTGGAAACACCATATATTTT
CDR3 protein: CASSLRGGGSSGNTIYF

V gene: TRBV6-6
D gene: TRBD1
clone size: -
J gene: TRBJ1-5
CDR3 DNA: TGTGCCAGCAGTTACTCGAGGACAGGGGTGGGGAATCAGCCCCAGCATTTT
CDR3 protein: CASSYSRTGVGNQPQHF